One sample yielded the 5 T cell receptor beta chains listed below, sequenced in a study of blood T cell repertoires in COVID-19. The table came from immunoSEQ multiplex PCR; TCRdb's copy has only in-frame clones and leaves some out. The sample shows 40,000 to 55,000 clones, approximately 84% of them seen only once. Sequenced sample: peripheral blood. The receptor source for this set is a man between 50 and 59 years old with active COVID-19.

This chain links TRBV27 with TRBJ2-3; D not certain. Looked up from germline, CDR1 is MNHEY and CDR2 is SMNVEV (reference sequence). The V end lost 9 bases, the J end lost 2 bases, and 15 bases lay between the germline ends. The CDR3 sequence is 14 residues long. This chain's CDR3 is CASRGPSYTDTQYF. As DNA, the CDR3 is TGTGCCAGTAGAGGTCCCAGTTACACAGATACGCAGTATTTT.

The chain recombines TRBV19 with TRBJ2-6; 7 bases are shared with TRBD1. V shed 4 bases, J shed 0 bases, and the junction held 3 bases outside the gene matches. Germline V gene sequence: CDR1 LNHDA, CDR2 SQIVND (reference sequence). The CDR3 runs to 16 residues. DNA for the CDR3: TGTGCCAGTAGTAAGGGACAGCACTCTGGGGCCAACGTCCTGACTTTC. Translating it yields CASSKGQHSGANVLTF.

The rearrangement uses TRBV5-4 and TRBJ2-5; a weak D match, TRBD2 (6 bases). V lost 1 base and J lost 3, with 16 bases in between. Germline CDR1 reads SGHNT; CDR2 reads YYREEE (reference sequence). This CDR3 region has 16 residues. The CDR3 is CASSLLGRRREETQYF. Written as DNA, the CDR3 is TGTGCCAGCAGCTTGCTGGGACGGCGGAGGGAAGAGACCCAGTACTTC.

The J gene is TRBJ1-5, the V gene TRBV6-5, with D hard to call. Germline V gene data show CDR1 as MNHEY and CDR2 as SVGAGI. CDR3 length: 15 amino acids. V lost 0 bases and J lost 6, with 12 bases in between. CDR3 residues: CASSYSSGGAQPQHF. CDR3 DNA: TGTGCCAGCAGTTACTCAAGCGGAGGAGCTCAGCCCCAGCATTTT.

This rearrangement joins TRBV4-3 to TRBJ2-2; unclear D gene. Trimming cost V 5 bases and J 5 bases, with 18 bases left between them. Germline CDR1 is LGHNA and CDR2 is YSLEER. The CDR3 is 16 amino acids. This CDR3 is CASSGVGNSETGELFF. Here the CDR3 DNA reads TGCGCCAGCAGCGGAGTCGGAAACTCTGAGACCGGGGAGCTGTTTTTT.